The 24 T cell receptor beta chains below come from one sample, sequenced in a study of blood T cell repertoires in COVID-19. Libraries were prepared by immunoSEQ multiplex PCR; TCRdb keeps only in-frame clonotypes and omits some of them. The sample includes approximately 75,000 clones, over 75% of them seen just once. Material: peripheral blood. Every receptor here comes from a middle-aged man with acute or convalescent COVID-19.

V and J are TRBV30 and TRBJ2-2; 8 bases are shared with TRBD1. The J segment lost 5 bases and the V segment lost 0 bases, leaving 5 bases of the junction unmatched. Germline assignment: CDR1 GTSNPN and CDR2 SVGIG (reference sequence). The CDR3 is made up of 15 amino acids. CDR3 DNA sequence: TGTGCCTGGAGTGTACTGGACAGGGTAACCGGGGAGCTGTTTTTT. Its translation is CAWSVLDRVTGELFF. Looking up the rest from reference TRBV30 and TRBJ2-2 gives the full variable domain: SQTIHQWPATLVQPVGSPLSLECTVEGTSNPNLYWYRQAAGRGLQLLFYSVGIGQISSEVPQNLSASRPQDRQFILSSKKLLLSDSGFYLCAWSVLDRVTGELFFGEGSRLTVL.

CDR3 nucleotide sequence: TGTGCCAGCAGTGTTAACCACAGGGAGTGGGAGACCCAGTACTTC. It encodes CASSVNHREWETQYF. The rearrangement links TRBV7-6 to TRBJ2-5; weak D call: TRBD1 (6 bases). CDR1 and CDR2 from the germline V gene are SGHVS and FNYEAQ. Trimming stripped 6 bases from V and 5 bases from J, with 19 bases between. This CDR3 contains 15 residues.

The chain recombines TRBV10-2 with TRBJ1-6; the match to TRBD1 covers 8 bases. CDR1 WSHSY and CDR2 SAAADI come from the germline V gene. This CDR3 has 15 amino acids. Trimming took 8 bases from V and 4 from J; bases not matched to a gene: 7. The CDR3 region is CASGEQGVYNSPLHF. CDR3 in DNA: TGCGCCAGCGGCGAACAGGGGGTTTATAATTCACCCCTCCACTTT.

This clone appeared a few times. This chain connects TRBV5-1 to TRBJ1-1; TRBD1 matches at 7 bases. With V trimmed by 0 bases and J by 1 base, 3 bases remained unmatched. The germline V gene has CDR1 SGHRS and CDR2 YFSETQ. The length of the CDR3 is 15 residues. The CDR3 sequence: CASSLVSGGNTEAFF. The CDR3 DNA sequence: TGCGCCAGCAGCTTGGTGTCAGGGGGGAACACTGAAGCTTTCTTT.

This clone has a single count. The CDR3 bases are TGTGCCAGCAGTTACTCGGGACAGGGGTGGGATACGCAGTATTTT. Residues: CASSYSGQGWDTQYF. The chain employs TRBV6-5 and TRBJ2-3; 10 positions agree with TRBD1. Per the germline V gene, CDR1 is MNHEY and CDR2 is SVGAGI. J lost 6 bases, V lost 0 bases, and 3 bases had no gene match. The CDR3 length is 15 residues.

The CDR3 loop reads CASSVAGQGSAGANVLTF. CDR3 bases: TGTGCCAGCAGCGTCGCGGGACAGGGGTCAGCTGGGGCCAACGTCCTGACTTTC. V and J are TRBV5-4 and TRBJ2-6; 10 positions agree with TRBD1. The length of the CDR3 is 18 residues. Germline V gene sequence: CDR1 SGHNT, CDR2 YYREEE (reference sequence). The trim removed 4 bases at V and 2 bases at J, leaving 9 bases unmatched.

In its sample, this clone was seen a few times. The rearrangement uses TRBV24-1 and TRBJ1-5; D gene unclear. Germline V gene data show CDR1 as KGHDR and CDR2 as SFDVKD. The CDR3 has 17 residues. Trimming cost V 2 bases and J 1 base, with 14 bases left between them. CDR3 coding DNA: TGTGCCACCAGTGATTCCGGGCCCGGCGGGAGCAATCAGCCCCAGCATTTT. This encodes CATSDSGPGGSNQPQHF.

Only one count was recorded for this clone. The CDR3 loop reads CASSDGAGDTDTQYF. The CDR3 nucleotides read TGTGCCAGCAGTGACGGAGCGGGGGACACAGATACGCAGTATTTT. V usage is TRBV6-4 and J usage is TRBJ2-3; 8 bases fit TRBD2. This CDR3 comprises 15 residues. Germline-derived CDR1 and CDR2 are MRHNA and SNTAGT. Trimming cost V 2 bases and J 2 bases; bases outside gene matches: 3.

The gene calls are TRBV6-5 and TRBJ2-5; D gene unclear. The CDR3 extends over 13 amino acids. Trimming left V 5 bases short and J 3 bases short, with 10 bases between. From germline, CDR1 is MNHEY and CDR2 SVGAGI. CDR3: CASSQYGEETQYF. CDR3 DNA sequence: TGTGCCAGCAGTCAATACGGAGAAGAGACCCAGTACTTC.

The rearrangement joins TRBV18 to TRBJ2-5, with D maybe TRBD1 (6 bases). V lost 6 bases and J lost 4, with 15 bases in between. CDR3 length: 14 amino acids. Germline values: CDR1 KGHSH, CDR2 LQKENI. CDR3 loop: CASSPNRDGETQYF. CDR3 DNA sequence: TGTGCCAGCTCCCCCAACAGGGATGGAGAGACCCAGTACTTC.

The gene calls are TRBV9 and TRBJ1-3, with 8 bases lining up with TRBD1. Germline V gene lookup returns CDR1 SGDLS and CDR2 YYNGEE. CDR3 length: 18 amino acids. V shed 0 bases and J 3 bases; nucleotides not matched to a gene: 11. The CDR3: CASSVASGGVYDGNTIYF. The CDR3 DNA sequence: TGTGCCAGCAGCGTAGCTTCAGGGGGCGTTTATGATGGAAACACCATATATTTT. Together with reference TRBV9 and TRBJ1-3, the CDR3 gives the full variable domain: DSGVTQTPKHLITATGQRVTLRCSPRSGDLSVYWYQQSLDQGLQFLIQYYNGEERAKGNILERFSAQQFPDLHSELNLSSLELGDSALYFCASSVASGGVYDGNTIYFGEGSWLTVV.

Only one count was recorded for this clone. V usage is TRBV5-5 and J usage is TRBJ2-7; tentatively, D is TRBD1 (5 bases). The germline CDR1 and CDR2 sequences are SGHKS and YYEKEE (reference sequence). Trimming removed 2 bases from V and 3 bases from J, with 12 bases in between. CDR3 length: 14 residues. The CDR3 DNA sequence: TGTGCCAGCAGCTTTCAGGGTCCCAACTACGAGCAGTACTTC. Translating gives CASSFQGPNYEQYF.

The chain employs TRBV27 and TRBJ1-2, with D maybe TRBD1 (5 bases). The germline V gene has CDR1 MNHEY and CDR2 SMNVEV (reference sequence). CDR3 size: 15 residues. V was clipped by 5 bases and J by 0 bases, with 13 bases between them. As DNA, the CDR3 is TGTGCCAGCAGTCCAGACCCGACAGCTAACTATGGCTACACCTTC. Its protein is CASSPDPTANYGYTF.

V usage is TRBV5-6 and J usage is TRBJ1-6, with TRBD1 identical over 7 bases. V was pared by 2 bases and J by 9 bases, with 2 bases of the junction left unmatched. This CDR3 region has 13 residues. Germline CDR1 and CDR2: SGHDT and YYEEEE. The CDR3 is CASSFHRGSPLHF. The CDR3 coding sequence is TGTGCCAGCAGCTTCCACAGGGGTTCACCCCTCCACTTT.

The genes are TRBV7-8 and TRBJ2-1; D perhaps matches TRBD1 (5 bases). The CDR3 runs 13 residues. CDR1 is SGHVS, CDR2 FQNEAQ, per germline. The V and J ends lost 0 bases and 10 bases respectively, with 10 bases between them. CDR3 sequence reads: CASSLAPGWEQFF. The CDR3 nucleotides read TGTGCCAGCAGCTTAGCGCCAGGGTGGGAGCAGTTCTTC.

V gene TRBV10-3 combines with J gene TRBJ2-5, with 7 bases lining up with TRBD2. CDR1 ENHRY and CDR2 SYGVKD come from the germline V gene. Trimming removed 5 bases from V and 1 base from J; junction bases left unmatched: 10. There are 16 residues in the CDR3. CDR3 coding DNA: TGTGCCATCAGTCCTAGCGGAGCGGGCTTCCAAGAGACCCAGTACTTC. Encoded protein: CAISPSGAGFQETQYF.

V gene TRBV27 combines with J gene TRBJ2-2; possibly TRBD1 for D (5 bases). V was cut by 7 bases and J by 1 base, with 16 bases left in between. In germline, CDR1 is MNHEY, CDR2 SMNVEV (reference sequence). The CDR3 consists of 16 residues. CDR3 sequence reads: CASTSQGFVNTGELFF. The CDR3 coding sequence is TGTGCCAGCACCTCCCAGGGTTTCGTGAACACCGGGGAGCTGTTTTTT.

In this sample, this clone turned up once. The rearrangement links TRBV5-1 to TRBJ1-2; 9 nucleotides agree with TRBD1. Per the germline V gene, CDR1 is SGHRS and CDR2 is YFSETQ. V lost 0 bases, J lost 7 bases, and 10 bases stayed unmatched. CDR3 size: 16 residues. Here the CDR3 DNA reads TGCGCCAGCAGCTTGGGGCCCCGGGACAGGGTCTCTGGCTACACCTTC. It translates to CASSLGPRDRVSGYTF.

This clone was seen only once. The gene calls are TRBV7-3 and TRBJ2-5; 7 nucleotides agree with TRBD1. The CDR3 is 15 residues long. The V gene's germline CDR1 is SGHTA and CDR2 FQGTGA. V shed 2 bases and J 2 bases; nucleotides not matched to a gene: 5. CDR3 residues: CASSLQGVEQETQYF. The CDR3 coding sequence is TGTGCCAGCAGCTTACAGGGGGTGGAGCAAGAGACCCAGTACTTC.

This chain joins TRBV5-1 and TRBJ1-2; D is unresolved. Germline V gives CDR1 SGHRS, CDR2 YFSETQ. V gave up 4 bases and J gave up 10 bases, with 17 bases separating them. The CDR3 sequence is 13 residues long. DNA of the CDR3: TGCGCCAGCAGCGCCCGGTACAGACAAGACTACACCTTC. Translating gives CASSARYRQDYTF.

This sequence joins TRBV7-3 and TRBJ2-3; 11 positions match TRBD2. Per the germline V gene, CDR1 is SGHTA and CDR2 is FQGTGA. V was pared by 1 base and J by 6 bases, with 12 bases of the junction left unmatched. CDR3 length: 18 amino acids. The CDR3 DNA reads TGTGCCAGCAGCTTAAAGACTAGCGGGGTCGGTTATGGGGATACGCAGTATTTT. It encodes CASSLKTSGVGYGDTQYF.

V is TRBV5-1 and J is TRBJ2-2; D is unresolved. Trimming shortened V by 4 bases and J by 2 bases, and 3 bases separated the two germline ends. Germline lookup yields CDR1 SGHRS and CDR2 YFSETQ. This CDR3 contains 12 residues. The CDR3: CASSPNTGELFF. The CDR3 bases are TGCGCCAGCAGCCCTAACACCGGGGAGCTGTTTTTT.

J is TRBJ2-4 and V is TRBV7-8; 14 bases agree with TRBD2. Germline V gene lookup returns CDR1 SGHVS and CDR2 FQNEAQ. V lost 6 bases and J lost 0; bases outside the gene matches: 7. The CDR3 runs 18 residues. DNA for the CDR3: TGTGCCAGCAGTCCGGGACTAGCGGGGGACCTAGCCAAAAACATTCAGTACTTC. Protein product: CASSPGLAGDLAKNIQYF.

The chain employs TRBV4-1 and TRBJ1-1; a weak D match, TRBD1 (6 bases). From germline, CDR1 is MGHRA and CDR2 YSYEKL. Trimming pared 1 base from V and 2 bases from J, leaving 11 bases between. This CDR3 is 15 amino acids long. The CDR3 protein is CASSQGRGGNTEAFF. The CDR3, as DNA: TGCGCCAGCAGCCAAGGACGTGGGGGCAACACTGAAGCTTTCTTT.